The T cell receptor beta chain described here comes from a study of shared clonotypes between healthy human individuals (dated by TCRdb to the early 2020s). In the study overall: Three men and two women, aged 18 to 49 years, made up the cohort. For each donor, CD4 naive and CD4 memory were each given three plates, CD8 naive was given two plates, and CD8 memory was given one plate. The study deeply sequenced blood TCR repertoires of about 5 healthy adults to estimate repertoire size and the extent of clonotype sharing between individuals. Different laboratories and diverse techniques were used to prepare libraries and sequence TCR repertoires, to increase sequencing depth and limit assay-specific biases. Each donor's leukapheresis produced roughly between about 0.85 and 10 billion PBMCs.

The donors were healthy, HIV-negative adults who had no recently reported acute infections or vaccinations. Every donor was a Caucasian adult living in Nashville, Tennessee, USA. CD4+ T cells were enriched through magnetic negative selection, after which naive cells were positively selected on CD45RA and the remaining negative fraction served as the memory subset. After blood collection by leukapheresis, PBMCs were isolated using Ficoll-Histopaque density gradient centrifugation and then cryopreserved in the vapor phase of liquid nitrogen. Analytical flow cytometry was used to check the purity and quantity of every magnetically sorted T cell population. Each sorted fraction had its genomic DNA isolated and then quantified by UV absorbance on a Nanodrop 2000c. TCR CDR3 regions were amplified from genomic DNA by multiplex PCR using the deep immunoSEQ assay. Extracted genomic DNA from each cell subset was distributed evenly across all wells of several immunoSEQ 96-well plates, and each plate was treated as a replicate. For sorted subsets, approximately 210 ng genomic DNA, equal to 30,000 or so T cell genomes, was loaded into each replicate PCR. The purified libraries were quantified using a Qubit 3.0 fluorometer, sized with a Bioanalyzer 2100, and then quantified again using the KAPA Library Quantification kit. Every immunoSEQ 96-well plate was sequenced on a dedicated single-read 150-cycle Illumina NextSeq 550 flow cell. On the authors' methods: Because the immunoSEQ output included only junctional sequences and no quality scores, the filtering could not be the same as the filtering used for full-length reads. Sequences were annotated with PyIR, a Python wrapper for IgBLAST v1.9, using IMGT germline references to assign V/J genes and CDR3. Reads with weak V/J assignments (E-value above 1e-6), missing CDR3, stop codons, out-of-frame junctions, or ambiguous translated residues were removed. V3J clonotypes were defined as sequences sharing the same inferred V gene, J gene, and CDR3 amino acid sequence. Percentage overlap between repertoires was calculated by dividing the number of shared unique clonotypes by the size of the smaller repertoire. Three approaches were used to assess repertoire richness: RTK rarefaction, the Chao1 estimator, and Recon v2.1 estimates of unobserved clonotypes. OLGA was used to compute generation probabilities for all TCRbeta clonotypes that the gDNA method yielded from several donors. TCRdb stores this immuneACCESS table with in-frame sequences only. Part of the clones is absent; in the studies checked, under half of the shortfall reflects unresolved V genes, and no reason is known for the rest. V, J and clone size are taken as reported in that table, and D and trimming were inferred from the DNA itself. The sample has about 1 million clones on record, roughly 80% of them singletons. The ten largest clones capture approximately 1.3% of the sample.

From the cysteine through the phenylalanine, the CDR3 covers 15 amino acids. Of all the DNA, just the CDR3 is kept, 45 bases in frame from base 1. Based on the germline V gene, the CDR1 and CDR2 sequences are SGDLS and YYNGEE. V trim: 0 bases; J trim: 6 bases; unmatched bases: 5. Details on this clone: This clone's antigen is unknown. No much larger clone exists at a distance of one base, and base qualities are not known.

What the research found in general, with its limitations: Larger estimated clonotype richness was generally found for naive subsets than for memory subsets. Incomplete sequencing was indicated by rarefaction of sorted-subset datasets, despite the large sequencing depth. Higher generation probabilities were observed for clonotypes shared by all four sorted-subset donors than for non-shared clonotypes. The small number of donors limited the genetic and exposure-history diversity represented. Across a handful of donors, roughly 5.4% of naive CD4, roughly 3.4% of naive CD8, under 2.5% of memory CD4, and 0.4% to 0.45% of memory CD8 clonotypes were shared. Sampling was restricted to blood, and TCR repertoires in tissues likely differ from the TCR repertoires found in blood. Based on pairwise subsampling, the degree of clonotype sharing among donors was expected to be affected by sequencing depth.

The specimen was memory CD4+ T cells sorted from blood. The cell subset or site tag for this specimen amounts to: CD45RA-negative fraction. The V and J segments used are TRBV9 and TRBJ2-7; TRBD2 fits 11 bases in the junction. This TCR came from a young man in good health. Here is the DNA: TGTGCCAGCAGCGTAGGGGTAGCGGGAGGGGTCGAGCAGTACTTC. Translated, it gives CASSVGVAGGVEQYF.